A selection of T cell receptor beta chains follows, all from one sample in a study of blood T cell repertoires in COVID-19. TCRdb keeps only in-frame clones here, not all; method: immunoSEQ multiplex PCR. The table records roughly 190,000 clones, 75% to 90% of them present only once. Sample: peripheral blood. Receptors were obtained from a man younger than 40 with acute or convalescent COVID-19. Each CDR3 is given with its conserved first and last residue. A D gene is named only where the DNA matches it firmly. For some rows the clone size is stated as once, few or many, or as a class when expanded; others skip it.

d_call: NA
j_call: TRBJ1-4
v_call: TRBV7-9
clone_size: NA
cdr3_aa: CASSARAEKLFF
cdr3_nt: TGTGCCAGCAGCGCGAGGGCGGAAAAACTGTTTTTT

d_call: TRBD1
j_call: TRBJ1-5
v_call: TRBV28
clone_size: NA
cdr3_aa: CAGRQGVAPNQPQHF
cdr3_nt: TGTGCCGGCAGACAGGGGGTGGCCCCCAATCAGCCCCAGCATTTT

d_call: TRBD1
j_call: TRBJ2-7
v_call: TRBV6-5
clone_size: NA
cdr3_aa: CASSYSRDRGYEQYF
cdr3_nt: TGTGCCAGCAGTTACTCTAGGGACAGGGGGTACGAGCAGTACTTC

d_call: TRBD1
j_call: TRBJ1-4
v_call: TRBV4-1
clone_size: NA
cdr3_aa: CASSQVIGQVNEKLFF
cdr3_nt: TGCGCCAGCAGCCAAGTCATCGGACAGGTTAATGAAAAACTGTTTTTT

d_call: TRBD1
j_call: TRBJ1-2
v_call: TRBV7-9
clone_size: NA
cdr3_aa: CASSPRDSNYGYTF
cdr3_nt: TGTGCCAGCAGCCCCCGGGACAGCAACTATGGCTACACCTTC

d_call: TRBD2
j_call: TRBJ2-7
v_call: TRBV4-1
clone_size: few
cdr3_aa: CASSRSSGLAPYEQYF
cdr3_nt: TGCGCCAGCAGCCGGAGTTCGGGACTAGCCCCCTACGAGCAGTACTTC

d_call: TRBD1
j_call: TRBJ1-2
v_call: TRBV7-9
clone_size: NA
cdr3_aa: CASSLSGTGGANGYTF
cdr3_nt: TGTGCCAGCAGCTTATCCGGGACAGGGGGCGCAAATGGCTACACCTTC

d_call: TRBD2
j_call: TRBJ2-7
v_call: TRBV18
clone_size: NA
cdr3_aa: CASSPLSGGRSYEQYF
cdr3_nt: TGTGCCAGCTCACCCCTTAGCGGGGGGCGCTCCTACGAGCAGTACTTC

d_call: NA
j_call: TRBJ1-1
v_call: TRBV9
clone_size: NA
cdr3_aa: CASSVGTVTEAFF
cdr3_nt: TGTGCCAGCAGCGTAGGGACTGTGACTGAAGCTTTCTTT

d_call: NA
j_call: TRBJ1-2
v_call: TRBV6-6
clone_size: NA
cdr3_aa: CASSSGLNYGYTF
cdr3_nt: TGTGCCAGCAGTTCGGGATTAAACTATGGCTACACCTTC

d_call: TRBD1
j_call: TRBJ2-6
v_call: TRBV15
clone_size: NA
cdr3_aa: CATSRRTGLVGGANVLTF
cdr3_nt: TGTGCCACCAGCAGACGGACAGGGTTGGTCGGTGGGGCCAACGTCCTGACTTTC

d_call: NA
j_call: TRBJ1-3
v_call: TRBV7-3
clone_size: NA
cdr3_aa: CASSLGGNGNTIYF
cdr3_nt: TGTGCCAGCAGCTTAGGGGGGAATGGAAACACCATATATTTT

d_call: NA
j_call: TRBJ2-1
v_call: TRBV9
clone_size: NA
cdr3_aa: CASSPQGGIF
cdr3_nt: TGTGCCAGCAGCCCCCAGGGGGGAATCTTC

d_call: TRBD1
j_call: TRBJ2-2
v_call: TRBV28
clone_size: NA
cdr3_aa: CASSSDRSETGELFF
cdr3_nt: TGTGCCAGCAGTTCGGACAGGTCGGAAACCGGGGAGCTGTTTTTT

d_call: NA
j_call: TRBJ1-6
v_call: TRBV19
clone_size: NA
cdr3_aa: CASSTGDSYNSPLHF
cdr3_nt: TGTGCCAGTAGTACAGGCGACTCCTATAATTCACCCCTCCACTTT

d_call: TRBD1
j_call: TRBJ1-2
v_call: TRBV28
clone_size: few
cdr3_aa: CASSRTGYGYTF
cdr3_nt: TGTGCCAGCAGTCGGACAGGCTATGGCTACACCTTC